This T cell receptor (beta chain) comes out of a study of blood T cell repertoires in COVID-19. Across the study: PBMCs, B-cell-depleted T cells, or T cells provided the cDNA or gDNA that made up the material.

Cohort allocation depended upon clinical history that participants reported. The germline V gene encodes CDR1 SGHRS and CDR2 YFSETQ. CDR3 length: 14 amino acids. The V gene end was trimmed by 3 bases and the J gene end by 2 bases; junction bases not matched to a gene: 3. Generated by immunoSEQ multiplex PCR, the TCRdb table keeps only in-frame clones and is missing some. The repertoire holds some 200,000 clones, with roughly 84% as singletons. Sequenced: PBMCs or T cells enriched from blood (not recorded which). The chain carries TRBV5-1 and TRBJ1-1; 8 positions match TRBD1. The origin of this receptor is a man aged 35 to 55 who had recovered from COVID-19. This chain's CDR3 is CASSSGQVNTEAFF. DNA for the CDR3: TGCGCCAGCAGCTCGGGACAGGTCAACACTGAAGCTTTCTTT.